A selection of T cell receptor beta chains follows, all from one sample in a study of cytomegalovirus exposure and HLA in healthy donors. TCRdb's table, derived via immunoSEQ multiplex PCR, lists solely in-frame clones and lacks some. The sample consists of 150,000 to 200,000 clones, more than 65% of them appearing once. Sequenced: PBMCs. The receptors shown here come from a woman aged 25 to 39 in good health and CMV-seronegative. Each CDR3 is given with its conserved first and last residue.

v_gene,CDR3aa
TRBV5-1,CASSSRGTGNTIYF
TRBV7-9,CATASQETQYF
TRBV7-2,CASSLASGSYEQYF
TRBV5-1,CASSSNGGEYQETQYF
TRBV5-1,CASSLDRRETDTQYF
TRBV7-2,CASSKRGTTPDTQYF
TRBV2,CASSEGLGGVTDTQYF
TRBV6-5,CASSGDRASYEQYF
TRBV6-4,CASSEAGGTDTQYF
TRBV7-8,CASSSRVKQGGEQYF
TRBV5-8,CASSSQRGGELFF
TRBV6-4,CASSQGGEQFF
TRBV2,CASSAHRDGYTF
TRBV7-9,CASSSRSEQYF
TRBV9,CASSVAGVAGEF
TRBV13,CASSLLSLGGQGAYEQYF
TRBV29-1,CSVERRTGGETQYF
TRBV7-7,CASSQKQGWDYEQYF
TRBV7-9,CASSPYEVEAFF
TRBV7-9,CSTQTTIAGTEQYF
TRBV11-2,CASSLWTGAETQYF
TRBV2,CANRQGATNYGYTF
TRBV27,CASRKLAGGLNEQFF
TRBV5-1,CASSYDRGPYANTGELFF
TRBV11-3,CASSPANWTGDTEAFF
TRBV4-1,CASSQGRGFGNTIYF